These 16 T cell receptor beta chains originate from one sample sequenced in a study of cytomegalovirus exposure and HLA in healthy donors. The PCR ran on 60 Vbeta and 13 Jbeta primers. Clones were sequenced by immunoSEQ multiplex PCR, and TCRdb holds only the in-frame ones, with some missing. The sample yields some 140,000 clones, approximately 82% seen once. The specimen sequenced was PBMCs. These receptors were obtained from a middle-aged man in good health and CMV-seronegative.

The rearrangement links TRBV18 to TRBJ2-6; D is ambiguous. The CDR3 sequence is 17 residues long. Germline V lookup: CDR1 KGHSH, CDR2 LQKENI. V was cut by 2 bases and J by 1 base, with 12 bases left in between. CDR3 coding DNA: TGTGCCAGCTCACCAGGAACTGGGCTGTCTGGGGCCAACGTCCTGACTTTC. Amino acids: CASSPGTGLSGANVLTF.

This chain connects TRBV5-1 to TRBJ1-1; TRBD1 agrees at 9 bases. V trimming: 4 bases; J trimming: 1 base; junction bases outside the gene matches: 11. The CDR3 runs to 17 residues. Germline CDR1 and CDR2: SGHRS and YFSETQ. The CDR3 reads CASSLEGQGVANTEAFF. CDR3 bases: TGCGCCAGCAGCCTGGAGGGACAGGGAGTAGCGAACACTGAAGCTTTCTTT.

The chain is built from TRBV2 and TRBJ2-3, with TRBD2 matching 9 bases. In germline, CDR1 is SNHLY, CDR2 FYNNEI. The CDR3 contains 14 residues. Trimming took 7 bases from V and 4 from J; bases not matched to a gene: 6. DNA for the CDR3: TGTGCCAGCACTTTAGCGGGAGCGGCAGATACGCAGTATTTT. Its protein product is CASTLAGAADTQYF.

J is TRBJ2-1 and V is TRBV7-2; 10 bases are a match to TRBD2. Trimming removed 8 bases from V and 7 bases from J; junction bases left unmatched: 5. The CDR3 consists of 13 residues. CDR1 SGHTA and CDR2 FQGNSA come from the germline V gene. This CDR3 reads CASEAGGRNEQFF. CDR3 coding DNA: TGTGCCAGCGAAGCGGGGGGGCGTAATGAGCAGTTCTTC. The full variable domain, its missing parts supplied by reference TRBV7-2 and TRBJ2-1, is GAGVSQSPSNKVTEKGKDVELRCDPISGHTALYWYRQSLGQGLEFLIYFQGNSAPDKSGLPSDRFSAERTGGSVSTLTIQRTQQEDSAVYLCASEAGGRNEQFFGPGTRLTVL.

The chain has TRBV20-1 and TRBJ1-2; D unclear. The ends were cut back, 3 bases at V and 11 bases at J, with 10 bases in the middle. The CDR3 length is 10 residues. The germline V gene has CDR1 DFQATT and CDR2 SNEGSKA (reference sequence). CDR3 residues: CSARALGYTF. DNA of the CDR3: TGCAGTGCTAGGGCCCTAGGTTACACCTTC.

V usage is TRBV27 and J usage is TRBJ2-3, with 12 bases fitting TRBD2. CDR3 size: 17 residues. The ends lost 5 bases at V and 3 bases at J; junction bases unmatched: 9. Germline CDR1 and CDR2: MNHEY and SMNVEV (reference sequence). DNA for the CDR3: TGTGCCAGCAGTCCAACACTAGCGGGAGGTAGGACAGATACGCAGTATTTT. Its protein is CASSPTLAGGRTDTQYF.

This chain joins TRBV7-6 and TRBJ2-1, with a tentative D call TRBD2 (6 bases). The CDR3 sequence is 15 residues long. V lost 0 bases to trimming and J lost 5 bases, with 11 bases between them. Germline V lookup: CDR1 SGHVS, CDR2 FNYEAQ. CDR3 nucleotide sequence: TGTGCCAGCAGCTTAGCGGCTAGCGATCACAATGAGCAGTTCTTC. Amino acids: CASSLAASDHNEQFF.

This chain uses TRBV6-1 with TRBJ1-2; possibly TRBD1 for D (5 bases). The CDR3 spans 11 residues. Germline CDR1 and CDR2: MNHNS and SASEGT. For the CDR3, the DNA is TGTGCATCCGGGGGGATCTATGGCTACACCTTC. It translates to CASGGIYGYTF.

The rearrangement joins TRBV9 to TRBJ2-7; 12 bases fit TRBD2. The CDR3 length is 15 residues. Looked up from germline, CDR1 is SGDLS and CDR2 is YYNGEE. The ends lost 4 bases at V and 3 bases at J; junction bases unmatched: 5. In nucleotides, the CDR3 is TGTGCCAGCAGCCCCAGGACTAGCGGGGACTACGAGCAGTACTTC. It translates to CASSPRTSGDYEQYF.

The DNA for the CDR3 is TGCGCCAGCAGCCGTACCCTCGGGTTAGGGGATGAGCAGTTCTTC. Protein product: CASSRTLGLGDEQFF. The J gene is TRBJ2-1, the V gene TRBV5-1, with D possibly TRBD1 on 5 matching bases. V was shortened by 4 bases and J by 8 bases, with 19 bases between the two germline ends. The CDR3 length is 15 residues. In germline, CDR1 is SGHRS, CDR2 YFSETQ.

This clone came up a few times. CDR3 in amino acids: CASSPGREFGNEQFF. The CDR3 DNA reads as TGCGCCAGCAGCCCCGGGCGGGAGTTTGGGAATGAGCAGTTCTTC. V and J are TRBV4-1 and TRBJ2-1, with TRBD2 matching 7 bases. This CDR3 has 15 amino acids. The J segment lost 7 bases and the V segment lost 4 bases, leaving 10 bases of the junction unmatched. Germline V gene lookup returns CDR1 MGHRA and CDR2 YSYEKL.

The rearrangement links TRBV7-2 to TRBJ2-7; a possible D gene is TRBD2 (6 bases). The CDR3 has 14 residues. Trimming took 1 base from V and 2 from J, leaving 9 bases between them. Germline assignment: CDR1 SGHTA and CDR2 FQGNSA. The CDR3 coding sequence is TGTGCCAGCAGCTTAGTGGCTAGCGCCTACGAGCAGTACTTC. Amino acids: CASSLVASAYEQYF.

V is TRBV9 and J is TRBJ2-3, with 11 bases aligning to TRBD2. The V gene's germline CDR1 is SGDLS and CDR2 YYNGEE. V shed 4 bases and J 5 bases; nucleotides not matched to a gene: 9. CDR3 length: 16 residues. The CDR3 loop reads CASSPLAGGPGDTQYF. The CDR3 DNA is TGTGCCAGCAGCCCCTTAGCGGGAGGGCCGGGAGATACGCAGTATTTT.

The V gene is TRBV9, the J gene TRBJ2-1, with 8 bases that match TRBD2. The CDR3 has 16 residues. The junction had 10 bases not matched to a gene; V was cut back by 1 base and J by 7 bases. Germline V gene sequence: CDR1 SGDLS, CDR2 YYNGEE. The CDR3 coding sequence is TGTGCCAGCAGCGTATCCCTGACGGGAGGGCTAAATGAGCAGTTCTTC. Its translation: CASSVSLTGGLNEQFF.

V usage is TRBV4-1 and J usage is TRBJ2-3; possible D gene TRBD1, 7 bases. Germline values: CDR1 MGHRA, CDR2 YSYEKL. The CDR3 runs 17 residues. V was shortened by 1 base and J by 4 bases, with 18 bases between the two germline ends. This CDR3 is CASSQVRGQASADTQYF. DNA of the CDR3: TGCGCCAGCAGCCAAGTTAGGGGGCAGGCTAGCGCAGATACGCAGTATTTT.

The chain recombines TRBV5-6 with TRBJ2-1; 10 nucleotides align to TRBD1. This CDR3 contains 14 residues. CDR1 SGHDT and CDR2 YYEEEE come from the germline V gene. Trimming at V came to 3 bases and at J to 6 bases, leaving 3 bases not matched to a gene. The CDR3, as DNA: TGTGCCAGCAGCTGGGACAGGGGATCCAATGAGCAGTTCTTC. It codes for CASSWDRGSNEQFF.